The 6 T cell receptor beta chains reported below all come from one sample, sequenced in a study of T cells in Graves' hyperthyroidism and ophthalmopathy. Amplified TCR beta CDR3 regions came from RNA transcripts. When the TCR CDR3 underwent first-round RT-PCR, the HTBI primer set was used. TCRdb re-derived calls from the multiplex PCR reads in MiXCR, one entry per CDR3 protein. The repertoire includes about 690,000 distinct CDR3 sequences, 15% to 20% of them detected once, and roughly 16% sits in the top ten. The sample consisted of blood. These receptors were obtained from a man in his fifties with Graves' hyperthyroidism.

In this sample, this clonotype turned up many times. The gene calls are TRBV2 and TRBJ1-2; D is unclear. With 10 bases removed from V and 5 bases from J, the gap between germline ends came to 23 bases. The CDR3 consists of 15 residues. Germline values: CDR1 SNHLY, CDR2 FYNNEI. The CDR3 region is CANNQDPSTHYGYTF. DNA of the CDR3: TGTGCCAACAACCAGGACCCCAGTACTCATTATGGCTACACCTTC.

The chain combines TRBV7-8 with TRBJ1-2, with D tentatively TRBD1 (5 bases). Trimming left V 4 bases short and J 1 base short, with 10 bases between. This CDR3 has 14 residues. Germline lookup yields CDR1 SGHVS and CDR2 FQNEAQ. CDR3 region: CASSYGTLNYGYTF. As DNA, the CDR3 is TGTGCCAGCAGCTACGGGACGCTTAACTATGGCTACACCTTC.

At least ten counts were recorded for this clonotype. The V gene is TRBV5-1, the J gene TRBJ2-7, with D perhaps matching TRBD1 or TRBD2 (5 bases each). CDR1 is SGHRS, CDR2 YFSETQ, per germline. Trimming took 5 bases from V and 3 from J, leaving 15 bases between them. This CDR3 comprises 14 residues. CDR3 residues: CASRPEGQVYEQYF. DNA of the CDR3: TGCGCCAGCAGACCCGAGGGGCAGGTCTACGAGCAGTACTTC.

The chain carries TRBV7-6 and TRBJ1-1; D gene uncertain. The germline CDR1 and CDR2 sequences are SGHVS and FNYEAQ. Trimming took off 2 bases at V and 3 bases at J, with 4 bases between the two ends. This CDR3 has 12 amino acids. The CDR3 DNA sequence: TGTGCCAGCAGCTTATCTGACACTGAAGCTTTCTTT. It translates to CASSLSDTEAFF.

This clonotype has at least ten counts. CDR3 region: CAWRGAGEYEQYF. As DNA, the CDR3 is TGTGCCTGGAGAGGGGCAGGGGAATACGAGCAGTACTTC. This rearrangement joins TRBV30 to TRBJ2-7, with D possibly matching TRBD1 (6 bases). The germline V and J ends were trimmed by 3 bases and 4 bases, with 13 bases remaining between them. Germline CDR1 reads GTSNPN; CDR2 reads SVGIG (reference sequence). This CDR3 has 13 amino acids.

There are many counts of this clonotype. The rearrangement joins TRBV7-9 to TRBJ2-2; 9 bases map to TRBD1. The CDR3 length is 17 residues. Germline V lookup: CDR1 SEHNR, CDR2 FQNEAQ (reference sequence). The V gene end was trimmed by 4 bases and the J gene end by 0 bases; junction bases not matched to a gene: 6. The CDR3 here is CASSSHRDRANTGELFF. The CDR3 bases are TGTGCCAGCAGCTCGCACAGGGACAGGGCGAACACCGGGGAGCTGTTTTTT.